The T cell receptor beta chain under discussion was sequenced for a study of T cell responses to AZD1222 COVID-19 vaccine. Study outcomes and limitations: The donor group comprised mostly white British people and more females; the analysis possibly underestimated clonal diversity. Spike regions recognized by vaccine-associated CD4 TCRs spanned the protein, led by 160-218 and 743-854. There were repertoire samples only from the period after the peak T cell response. Elevations in Spike-specific TCR breadth and depth followed administration of two AZD1222 doses.

With 2 bases clipped from V and 4 bases from J, the junction kept 9 bases outside the gene matches. Germline-derived CDR1 and CDR2 are KGHSH and LQKENI. There are 18 residues in the CDR3. On this clone: Its antigen is not known.

Sequencing was performed with immunoSEQ multiplex PCR; in TCRdb, only in-frame clones are kept and a portion is missing. In the table there are some 150,000 clones, 85% to 95% of which are singletons. This material consisted of peripheral blood, taken on day 0 of AZD1222 vaccination. The sequence was collected from an adult in good health. This chain joins TRBV18 and TRBJ1-5; 12 nucleotides match TRBD1. The CDR3 bases are TGTGCCAGCTCACCAGCGGCCGGGACAGGGGGCGCGAATCAGCCCCAGCATTTT. This gives the protein CASSPAAGTGGANQPQHF.